This section outlines one T cell receptor (beta chain) sequence together with its context. The data were taken from a study of OX40 agonist ivuxolimab in advanced cancers. The wider study: An agonistic anti-OX40 (CD134) antibody, ivuxolimab, was used to treat the patients.

Germline CDR1 and CDR2: SNHLY and FYNNEI. There are 14 residues in the CDR3. V shed 6 bases and J shed 5 bases, with 16 bases lying between them. TCRdb keeps only in-frame clones here, not all; method: immunoSEQ multiplex PCR. Here the sample spans over 20,000 clones, approximately 80% being singletons. The sample was CD4+ or CD8+ T cells sorted from blood, taken in a trial of the OX40 agonist ivuxolimab. This rearrangement joins TRBV2 to TRBJ2-5, with D possibly matching TRBD2 (5 bases). This receptor was obtained from an adult with an advanced solid tumor such as melanoma, head and neck, liver or kidney cancer. The CDR3 reads CASSPEGLGETQYF. The CDR3 coding sequence is TGTGCCAGCAGCCCCGAGGGCTTGGGGGAGACCCAGTACTTC.